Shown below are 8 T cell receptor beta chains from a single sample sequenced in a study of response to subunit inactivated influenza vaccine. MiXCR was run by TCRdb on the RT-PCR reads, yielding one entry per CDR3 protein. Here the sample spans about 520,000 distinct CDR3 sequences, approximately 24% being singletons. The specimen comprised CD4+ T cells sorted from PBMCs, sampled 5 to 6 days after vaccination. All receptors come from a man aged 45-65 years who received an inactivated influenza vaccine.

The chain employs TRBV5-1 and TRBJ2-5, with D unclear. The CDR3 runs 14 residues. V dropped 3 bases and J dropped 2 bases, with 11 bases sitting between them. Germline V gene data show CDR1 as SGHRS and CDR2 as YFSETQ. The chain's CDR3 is CASSSIPPQETQYF. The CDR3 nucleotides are TGCGCCAGCAGCTCAATCCCACCACAAGAGACCCAGTACTTC.

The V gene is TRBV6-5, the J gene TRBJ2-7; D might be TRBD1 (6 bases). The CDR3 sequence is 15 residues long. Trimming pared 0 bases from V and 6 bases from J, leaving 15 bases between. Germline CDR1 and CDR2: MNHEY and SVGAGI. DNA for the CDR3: TGTGCCAGCAGTTACTCGGCAGGGGTGAGCGGCGAGCAGTACTTC. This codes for CASSYSAGVSGEQYF.

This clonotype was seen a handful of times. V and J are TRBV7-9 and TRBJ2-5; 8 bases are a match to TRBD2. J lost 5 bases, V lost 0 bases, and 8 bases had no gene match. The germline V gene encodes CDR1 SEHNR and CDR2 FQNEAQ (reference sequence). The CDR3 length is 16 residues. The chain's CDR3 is CASSLAGGRRFETQYF. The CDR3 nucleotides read TGTGCCAGCAGCTTAGCAGGCGGGAGGCGGTTTGAGACCCAGTACTTC.

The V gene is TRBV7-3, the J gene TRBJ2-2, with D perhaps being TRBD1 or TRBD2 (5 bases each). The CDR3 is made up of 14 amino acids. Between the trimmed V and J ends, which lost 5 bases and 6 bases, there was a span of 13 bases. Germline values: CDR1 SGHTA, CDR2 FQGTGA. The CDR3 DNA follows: TGTGCCAGCAGCGAGGGGCTAGGCTCCGGGGAGCTGTTTTTT. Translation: CASSEGLGSGELFF.

The CDR3 is CSARDTGTRNPKNIQYF. CDR3 sequence (DNA): TGCAGTGCTAGAGATACTGGTACTCGGAATCCCAAAAACATTCAGTACTTC. The chain joins TRBV20-1 to TRBJ2-4, with unresolved D. CDR3 length: 17 amino acids. Germline CDR1 DFQATT, CDR2 SNEGSKA (reference sequence). Trimming cost V 0 bases and J 2 bases, with 17 bases left between them.

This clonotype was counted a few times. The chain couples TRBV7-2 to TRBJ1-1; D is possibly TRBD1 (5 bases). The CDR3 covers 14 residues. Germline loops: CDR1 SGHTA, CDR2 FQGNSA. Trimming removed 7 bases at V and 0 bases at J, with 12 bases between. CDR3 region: CASNPGGMNTEAFF. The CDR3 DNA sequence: TGTGCCAGCAACCCTGGGGGGATGAACACTGAAGCTTTCTTT.

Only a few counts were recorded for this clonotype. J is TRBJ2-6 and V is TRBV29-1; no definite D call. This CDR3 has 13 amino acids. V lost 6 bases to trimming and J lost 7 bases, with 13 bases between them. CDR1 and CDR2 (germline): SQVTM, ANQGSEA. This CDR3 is CSVAGRVANVLTF. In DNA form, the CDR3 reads TGCAGCGTGGCCGGCCGCGTAGCCAACGTCCTGACTTTC.

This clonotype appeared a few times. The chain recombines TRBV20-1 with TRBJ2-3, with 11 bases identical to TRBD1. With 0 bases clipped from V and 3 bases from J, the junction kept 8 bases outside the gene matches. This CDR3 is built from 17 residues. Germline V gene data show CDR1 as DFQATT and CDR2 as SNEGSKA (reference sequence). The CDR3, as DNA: TGCAGTGCTAGAGATCCCTGGGGACAGGGGGATACAGATACGCAGTATTTT. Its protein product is CSARDPWGQGDTDTQYF.